Reported below is one TCR beta chain. The antigen is unknown. This record comes from a study of T cell responses to AZD1222 COVID-19 vaccine. At the level of the study: Second doses at about 4 or about 12 weeks were pooled.

Study-wide results and caveats: None of the repertoires were sampled until the peak T cell response had passed. Spike-spanning, vaccine-associated CD4 TCRs were dominant at 160-218 and 743-854.

Assay: immunoSEQ multiplex PCR; the TCRdb copy retains only in-frame clones and omits some. The sample includes 150,000 to 200,000 clones, 90% to 95% of them seen just once. The clonotype was recovered from an adult in good health. The starting material was peripheral blood, obtained on day 0 of AZD1222 vaccination.

The CDR3 region has the DNA TGTGCCAGCTCACCACTTTCCGTAGGAGGTTGGACCGGGGAGCTGTTTTTT. Its translation is CASSPLSVGGWTGELFF. This sequence joins TRBV18 and TRBJ2-2; D perhaps matches TRBD2 (5 bases). CDR1 is KGHSH, CDR2 LQKENI, per germline. V lost 1 base and J 5 bases, leaving 17 bases between the germline ends. CDR3 length: 17 residues.